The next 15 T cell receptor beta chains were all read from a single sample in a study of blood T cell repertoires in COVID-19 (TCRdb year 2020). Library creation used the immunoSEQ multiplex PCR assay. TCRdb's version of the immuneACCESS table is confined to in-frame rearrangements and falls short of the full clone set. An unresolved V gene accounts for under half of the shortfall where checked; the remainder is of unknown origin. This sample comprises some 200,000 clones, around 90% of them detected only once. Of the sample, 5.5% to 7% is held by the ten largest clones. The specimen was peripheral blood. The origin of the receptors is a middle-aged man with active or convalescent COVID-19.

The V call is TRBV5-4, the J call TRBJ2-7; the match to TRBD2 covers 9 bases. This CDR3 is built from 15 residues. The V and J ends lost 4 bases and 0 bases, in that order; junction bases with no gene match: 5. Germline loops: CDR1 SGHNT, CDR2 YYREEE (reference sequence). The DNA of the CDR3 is TGTGCCAGCAGCGGGGCTAGCGGGGCCTCCTACGAGCAGTACTTC. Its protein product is CASSGASGASYEQYF.

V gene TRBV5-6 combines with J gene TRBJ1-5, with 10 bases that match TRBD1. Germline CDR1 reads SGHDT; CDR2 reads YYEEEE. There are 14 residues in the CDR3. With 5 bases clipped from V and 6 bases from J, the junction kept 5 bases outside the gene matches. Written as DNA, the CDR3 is TGTGCCAGCAGTCGGGACAGGGGCGGTCAGCCCCAGCATTTT. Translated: CASSRDRGGQPQHF. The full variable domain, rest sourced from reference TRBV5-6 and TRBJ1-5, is DAGVTQSPTHLIKTRGQQVTLRCSPKSGHDTVSWYQQALGQGPQFIFQYYEEEERQRGNFPDRFSGHQFPNYSSELNVNALLLGDSALYLCASSRDRGGQPQHFGDGTRLSIL.

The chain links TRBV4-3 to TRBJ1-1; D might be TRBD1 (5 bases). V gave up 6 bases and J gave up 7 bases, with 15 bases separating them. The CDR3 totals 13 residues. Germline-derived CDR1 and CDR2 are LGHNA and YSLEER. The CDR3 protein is CASSMERGNEAFF. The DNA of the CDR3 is TGCGCCAGCAGTATGGAACGGGGGAATGAAGCTTTCTTT.

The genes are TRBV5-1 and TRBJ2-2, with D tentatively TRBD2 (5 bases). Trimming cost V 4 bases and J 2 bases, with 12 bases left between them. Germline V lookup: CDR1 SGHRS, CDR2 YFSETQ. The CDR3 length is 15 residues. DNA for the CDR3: TGCGCCAGCAGCGGAGGTGATTCCAACACCGGGGAGCTGTTTTTT. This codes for CASSGGDSNTGELFF.

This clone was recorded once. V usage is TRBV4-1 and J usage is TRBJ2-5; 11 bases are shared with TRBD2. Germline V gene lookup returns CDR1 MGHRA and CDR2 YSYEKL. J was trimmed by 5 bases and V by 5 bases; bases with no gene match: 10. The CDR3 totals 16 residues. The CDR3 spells CASSKIAGGLGETQYF. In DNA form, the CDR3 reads TGCGCCAGCAGCAAAATAGCGGGGGGGTTAGGTGAGACCCAGTACTTC.

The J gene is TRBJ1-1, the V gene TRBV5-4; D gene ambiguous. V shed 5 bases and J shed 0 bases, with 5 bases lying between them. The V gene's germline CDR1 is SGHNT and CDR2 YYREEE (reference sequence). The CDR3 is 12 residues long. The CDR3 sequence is CASSSMNTEAFF. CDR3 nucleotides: TGTGCCAGCAGTTCCATGAACACTGAAGCTTTCTTT.

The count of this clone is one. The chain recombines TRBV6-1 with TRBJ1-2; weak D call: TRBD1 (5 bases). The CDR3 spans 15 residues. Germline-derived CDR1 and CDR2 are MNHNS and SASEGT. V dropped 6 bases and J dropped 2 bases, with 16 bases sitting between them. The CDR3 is CASSKYLDRNYGYTF. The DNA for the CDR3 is TGTGCCAGCAGCAAATACCTCGACAGAAACTATGGCTACACCTTC.

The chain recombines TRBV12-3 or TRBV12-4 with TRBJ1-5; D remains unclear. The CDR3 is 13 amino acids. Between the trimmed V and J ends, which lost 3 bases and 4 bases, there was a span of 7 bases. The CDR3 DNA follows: TGTGCCAGCAGTTTCGTAGAGAATCAGCCCCAGCATTTT. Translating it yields CASSFVENQPQHF.

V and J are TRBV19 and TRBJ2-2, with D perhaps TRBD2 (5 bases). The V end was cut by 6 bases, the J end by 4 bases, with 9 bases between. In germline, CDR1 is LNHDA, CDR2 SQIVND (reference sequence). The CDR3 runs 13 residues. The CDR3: CASSVRGTGELFF. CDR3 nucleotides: TGTGCCAGTAGCGTCCGGGGCACCGGGGAGCTGTTTTTT.

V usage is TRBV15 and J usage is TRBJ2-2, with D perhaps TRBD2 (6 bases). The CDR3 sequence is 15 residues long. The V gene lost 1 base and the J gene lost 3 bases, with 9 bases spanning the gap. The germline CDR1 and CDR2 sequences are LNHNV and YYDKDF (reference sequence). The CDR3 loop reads CATSRGGEDTGELFF. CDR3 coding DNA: TGTGCCACCAGCAGAGGCGGGGAAGACACCGGGGAGCTGTTTTTT.

CDR3: CATSDPGTGVPGYTF. Written as DNA, the CDR3 is TGTGCCACCAGTGATCCCGGGACAGGAGTTCCTGGCTACACCTTC. This sequence joins TRBV24-1 and TRBJ1-2; the match to TRBD1 covers 8 bases. This CDR3 has 15 amino acids. V gave up 3 bases and J gave up 7 bases; unmatched junction bases: 9. CDR1 and CDR2 (germline): KGHDR, SFDVKD.

The CDR3 sequence: CASSPQGLSGNTIYF. CDR3 DNA sequence: TGTGCCAGCAGTCCACAGGGCCTCTCTGGAAACACCATATATTTT. The V and J genes are TRBV27 and TRBJ1-3, with a possible D match to TRBD1 (6 bases). The germline V gene encodes CDR1 MNHEY and CDR2 SMNVEV (reference sequence). The CDR3 is made up of 15 amino acids. The germline V and J ends were trimmed by 5 bases and 0 bases, with 11 bases remaining between them.

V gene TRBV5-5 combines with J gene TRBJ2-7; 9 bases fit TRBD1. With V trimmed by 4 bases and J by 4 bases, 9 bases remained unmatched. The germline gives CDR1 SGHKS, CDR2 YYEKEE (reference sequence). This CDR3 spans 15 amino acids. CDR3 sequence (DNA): TGTGCCAGCAGCACCCGCGGGACAGGGAGTTACGAGCAGTACTTC. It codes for CASSTRGTGSYEQYF. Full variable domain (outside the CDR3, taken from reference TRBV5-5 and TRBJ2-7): DAGVTQSPTHLIKTRGQQVTLRCSPISGHKSVSWYQQVLGQGPQFIFQYYEKEERGRGNFPDRFSARQFPNYSSELNVNALLLGDSALYLCASSTRGTGSYEQYFGPGTRLTVT.

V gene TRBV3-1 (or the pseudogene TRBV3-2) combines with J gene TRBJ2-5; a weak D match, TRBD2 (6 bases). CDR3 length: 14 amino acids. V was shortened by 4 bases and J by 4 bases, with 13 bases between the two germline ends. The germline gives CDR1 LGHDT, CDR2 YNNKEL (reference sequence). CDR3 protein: CASSPRRGRETQYF. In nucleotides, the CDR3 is TGTGCCAGCAGCCCTAGGAGGGGTAGAGAGACCCAGTACTTC.

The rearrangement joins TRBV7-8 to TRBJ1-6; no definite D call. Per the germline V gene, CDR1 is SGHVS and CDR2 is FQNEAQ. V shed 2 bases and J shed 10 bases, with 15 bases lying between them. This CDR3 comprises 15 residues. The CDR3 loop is CASSLRPGRGSPLHF. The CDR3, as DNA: TGTGCCAGCAGCTTACGGCCGGGTCGGGGATCACCCCTCCACTTT.